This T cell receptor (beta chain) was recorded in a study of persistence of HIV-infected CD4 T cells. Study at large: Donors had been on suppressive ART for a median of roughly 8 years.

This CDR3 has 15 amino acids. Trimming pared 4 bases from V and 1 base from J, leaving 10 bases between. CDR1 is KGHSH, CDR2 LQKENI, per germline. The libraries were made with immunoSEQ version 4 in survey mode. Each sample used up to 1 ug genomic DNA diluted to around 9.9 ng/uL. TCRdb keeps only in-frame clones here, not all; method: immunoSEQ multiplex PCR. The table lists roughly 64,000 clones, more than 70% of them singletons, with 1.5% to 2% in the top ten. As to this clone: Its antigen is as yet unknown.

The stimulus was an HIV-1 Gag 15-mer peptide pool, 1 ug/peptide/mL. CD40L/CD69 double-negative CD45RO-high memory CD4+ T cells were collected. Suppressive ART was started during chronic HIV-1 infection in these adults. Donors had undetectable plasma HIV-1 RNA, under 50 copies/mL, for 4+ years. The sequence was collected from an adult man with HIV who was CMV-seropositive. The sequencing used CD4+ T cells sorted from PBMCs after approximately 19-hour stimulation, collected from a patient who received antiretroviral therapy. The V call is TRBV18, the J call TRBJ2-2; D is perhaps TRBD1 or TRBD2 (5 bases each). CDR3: CASSRDGLNTGELFF. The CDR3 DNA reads TGTGCCAGCTCACGGGACGGGCTGAACACCGGGGAGCTGTTTTTT.